Presented here are 21 T cell receptor beta chains from one specimen sequenced in a study of blood T cell repertoires in COVID-19. Clones were sequenced by immunoSEQ multiplex PCR, and TCRdb holds only the in-frame ones, with some missing. The sample has 270,000 or so clones, around 81% seen once. The specimen sequenced was peripheral blood. These receptors were obtained from a woman in her fifties or sixties with active or convalescent COVID-19.

This clone was observed a handful of times. The chain links TRBV14 to TRBJ2-3; the match to TRBD2 covers 12 bases. CDR3 size: 16 residues. The germline gives CDR1 SGHDN, CDR2 FVKESK. V lost 1 base, J lost 5 bases, and 4 bases stayed unmatched. The CDR3 protein is CASSQGLLAGGDTQYF. CDR3 sequence (DNA): TGTGCCAGCAGCCAAGGTTTACTAGCGGGGGGAGATACGCAGTATTTT.

This clone was seen only a few times. The chain recombines TRBV9 with TRBJ1-2, with 7 bases aligning to TRBD1. Germline V lookup: CDR1 SGDLS, CDR2 YYNGEE. V trimming: 7 bases; J trimming: 4 bases; junction bases outside the gene matches: 22. This CDR3 has 18 amino acids. CDR3 in amino acids: CASADKRVTGEEPYGYTF. CDR3 nucleotides: TGTGCCAGCGCCGACAAAAGGGTAACAGGGGAGGAGCCCTATGGCTACACCTTC.

This chain connects TRBV7-8 to TRBJ2-3, with 9 bases aligning to TRBD1. This CDR3 comprises 16 residues. The V segment lost 3 bases and the J segment 4 bases; nucleotides outside the gene matches: 8. From germline, CDR1 is SGHVS and CDR2 FQNEAQ. CDR3 region: CASSFYRGRVSDTQYF. The CDR3, as DNA: TGTGCCAGCAGCTTCTACAGGGGGCGCGTTTCAGATACGCAGTATTTT.

J is TRBJ1-5 and V is TRBV27; TRBD1 agrees at 12 bases. The CDR3 loop spans 15 amino acids. V dropped 6 bases and J dropped 7; count of bases not matched to a gene: 7. Germline CDR1 MNHEY, CDR2 SMNVEV (reference sequence). For the CDR3, the DNA is TGTGCCAGCAGCCCCGGGACAGGGGGCGGGCAGCCCCAGCATTTT. Protein sequence: CASSPGTGGGQPQHF.

The chain links TRBV12-5 to TRBJ1-1, with D maybe TRBD1 (6 bases). The ends were cut back, 5 bases at V and 7 bases at J, with 11 bases in the middle. Germline loops: CDR1 LGHNT, CDR2 FRNRAP. This CDR3 spans 12 amino acids. The CDR3 DNA reads TGTGCTAGTGGTCCTCAGGGGTTTGAAGCTTTCTTT. The encoded protein is CASGPQGFEAFF. Complete variable domain (other parts from reference TRBV12-5 and TRBJ1-1): DARVTQTPRHKVTEMGQEVTMRCQPILGHNTVFWYRQTMMQGLELLAYFRNRAPLDDSGMPKDRFSAEMPDATLATLKIQPSEPRDSAVYFCASGPQGFEAFFGQGTRLTVV.

For the CDR3, the DNA is TGTGCCAGCAGCCCAGGGTCCGGGACAGGGCTAGGCTACACCTTC. It yields the protein CASSPGSGTGLGYTF. The chain combines TRBV7-2 with TRBJ1-2; 9 bases agree with TRBD1. This CDR3 contains 15 residues. Germline CDR1 is SGHTA and CDR2 is FQGNSA. With V trimmed by 5 bases and J by 8 bases, 12 bases remained unmatched.

CDR3 nucleotide sequence: TGTGCCAGTAGGAGGCTTACTGAAGCTTTCTTT. Its translation: CASRRLTEAFF. V and J are TRBV19 and TRBJ1-1; D not certain. CDR1 and CDR2 from the germline V gene are LNHDA and SQIVND (reference sequence). The CDR3 has 11 amino acids. The V gene lost 6 bases and the J gene lost 5 bases, with 7 bases spanning the gap.

This clone appeared a single time. V and J are TRBV9 and TRBJ2-1; weak D call: TRBD2 (5 bases). The CDR3 is 17 amino acids. The germline V gene has CDR1 SGDLS and CDR2 YYNGEE. Trimming removed 0 bases from V and 0 bases from J, with 13 bases in between. CDR3 in amino acids: CASSVESGSSSYNEQFF. The CDR3 coding sequence is TGTGCCAGCAGCGTAGAATCGGGGTCGAGCTCCTACAATGAGCAGTTCTTC.

This clone was counted a single time. The chain carries TRBV18 and TRBJ1-6, with 7 nucleotides matching TRBD1. Germline-derived CDR1 and CDR2 are KGHSH and LQKENI. With 3 bases clipped from V and 5 bases from J, the junction kept 7 bases outside the gene matches. The length of the CDR3 is 16 residues. CDR3 amino acids: CASSPRGQVNNSPLHF. The DNA of the CDR3 is TGTGCCAGCTCACCGCGTGGACAGGTCAATAATTCACCCCTCCACTTT.

V is TRBV29-1 and J is TRBJ1-2; TRBD1 aligns across 11 bases. The trim removed 6 bases at V and 2 bases at J, leaving 2 bases unmatched. CDR1 is SQVTM, CDR2 ANQGSEA, per germline. The CDR3 consists of 13 residues. CDR3 in DNA: TGCAGCGTCCGGGACAGGGGGAACTATGGCTACACCTTC. This translates into CSVRDRGNYGYTF. Full variable domain (missing parts from reference TRBV29-1 and TRBJ1-2): SAVISQKPSRDICQRGTSLTIQCQVDSQVTMMFWYRQQPGQSLTLIATANQGSEATYESGFVIDKFPISRPNLTFSTLTVSNMSPEDSSIYLCSVRDRGNYGYTFGSGTRLTVV.

This chain connects TRBV5-4 to TRBJ2-5; TRBD2 agrees at 8 bases. CDR1 is SGHNT, CDR2 YYREEE, per germline (reference sequence). This CDR3 spans 14 amino acids. The V segment lost 4 bases and the J segment 2 bases; nucleotides outside the gene matches: 4. The CDR3 loop reads CASSPGGVQETQYF. The CDR3 bases are TGTGCCAGCAGCCCCGGGGGGGTACAAGAGACCCAGTACTTC.

The chain uses TRBV7-8 and TRBJ1-2; 8 nucleotides line up with TRBD1. Germline-derived CDR1 and CDR2 are SGHVS and FQNEAQ. Trimming cost V 10 bases and J 4 bases; bases outside gene matches: 5. The CDR3 extends over 12 amino acids. CDR3 bases: TGTGCCACCGGCAGGGGGCTCTATGGCTACACCTTC. This translates into CATGRGLYGYTF.

This chain joins TRBV7-2 and TRBJ1-2; possibly TRBD1 for D (6 bases). Germline V gives CDR1 SGHTA, CDR2 FQGNSA. The CDR3 runs to 14 residues. V was trimmed by 5 bases and J by 0 bases, leaving 10 bases between them. The CDR3: CASSRGGPNYGYTF. CDR3 coding DNA: TGTGCCAGCAGCCGCGGGGGCCCTAACTATGGCTACACCTTC.

In its sample, this clone was seen once. The chain employs TRBV5-1 and TRBJ2-5; TRBD2 agrees at 8 bases. Germline trimming cut 6 bases from V and 2 bases from J; bases unmatched to any gene: 15. The CDR3 contains 17 residues. Germline CDR1 and CDR2: SGHRS and YFSETQ. The CDR3 region is CASTPGLEVPWQETQYF. DNA of the CDR3: TGCGCCAGCACCCCGGGACTAGAGGTTCCCTGGCAAGAGACCCAGTACTTC.

The gene calls are TRBV11-2 and TRBJ2-5; D is undetermined. Germline loops: CDR1 SGHAT, CDR2 FQNNGV. This CDR3 comprises 13 residues. V lost 2 bases to trimming and J lost 6 bases, with 10 bases between them. The CDR3 coding sequence is TGTGCCAGCAGCTTATTACTTGACAAGACCCAGTACTTC. This sequence encodes CASSLLLDKTQYF.

J is TRBJ1-1 and V is TRBV6-5; the D gene is possibly TRBD1 (6 bases). The germline gives CDR1 MNHEY, CDR2 SVGAGI. This CDR3 is 15 amino acids long. Deletions cut 2 bases from V and 1 base from J, with 11 bases between. The CDR3 here is CASSYGQRTNTEAFF. The CDR3 DNA sequence: TGTGCCAGCAGTTACGGACAGAGAACGAACACTGAAGCTTTCTTT.

The chain is built from TRBV6-2 or TRBV6-3 and TRBJ2-6, with 8 bases fitting TRBD1. Trimming removed 6 bases from V and 9 bases from J; junction bases left unmatched: 10. The CDR3 has 15 amino acids. Germline lookup yields CDR1 MNHEY and CDR2 SVGEGT. CDR3 sequence: CASSPSRGRVNVLTF. The CDR3 region has the DNA TGTGCCAGCAGCCCCTCCAGGGGGCGAGTCAACGTCCTGACTTTC.

The chain recombines TRBV4-2 with TRBJ2-7, with 13 bases fitting TRBD2. In germline, CDR1 is LGHNA, CDR2 YNFKEQ. Germline trimming cut 0 bases from V and 2 bases from J; bases unmatched to any gene: 4. This CDR3 contains 17 residues. The CDR3 spells CASSQETSGGVAYEQYF. The CDR3 DNA reads TGTGCCAGCAGCCAAGAAACTAGCGGGGGGGTTGCCTACGAGCAGTACTTC.

The rearrangement uses TRBV28 and TRBJ2-3; TRBD2 matches 8 bases. The V and J ends lost 4 bases and 6 bases, in that order; junction bases with no gene match: 6. Germline V gene data show CDR1 as MDHEN and CDR2 as SYDVKM. The CDR3 contains 14 residues. CDR3 protein: CASSSRPGGDTQYF. The CDR3 coding sequence is TGTGCCAGCAGTTCCCGCCCGGGGGGGGATACGCAGTATTTT.

The chain uses TRBV9 and TRBJ2-1; maybe TRBD2 (5 bases). CDR1 is SGDLS, CDR2 YYNGEE, per germline. The CDR3 covers 16 residues. Trimming stripped 0 bases from V and 6 bases from J, with 16 bases between. In DNA form, the CDR3 reads TGTGCCAGCAGCGTAGGTGGGTATACTAGATCCAATGAGCAGTTCTTC. Amino acid sequence: CASSVGGYTRSNEQFF.

This chain joins TRBV27 and TRBJ2-7, with 7 nucleotides matching TRBD1. This CDR3 comprises 16 residues. V was pared by 6 bases and J by 0 bases, with 11 bases of the junction left unmatched. Germline V gene data show CDR1 as MNHEY and CDR2 as SMNVEV (reference sequence). CDR3 in DNA: TGTGCCAGCAGCCCTGGGGGACAGCCGAGCTCCTACGAGCAGTACTTC. Translated, it gives CASSPGGQPSSYEQYF.